One sample yielded the 29 T cell receptor beta chains listed below, sequenced in a study of blood T cell repertoires in COVID-19. Measured with immunoSEQ multiplex PCR; TCRdb has only the in-frame clones, and not every one. The sample carries about 110,000 clones, approximately 83% recorded once. The sequencing sample was made of peripheral blood. The receptors derive from a woman aged 70-85 years with acute or convalescent COVID-19.

This clone was counted a few times. The gene calls are TRBV7-8 and TRBJ2-5; TRBD2 matches at 7 bases. CDR3 size: 15 residues. Germline V CDR1 and CDR2: SGHVS, FQNEAQ. V lost 0 bases to trimming and J lost 5 bases; unmatched junction nucleotides: 6. CDR3 region: CASSLAGSGRETQYF. DNA for the CDR3: TGTGCCAGCAGCTTAGCTGGGTCCGGGAGGGAGACCCAGTACTTC.

The rearrangement joins TRBV5-4 to TRBJ1-4, with a tentative D call TRBD1 (5 bases). V was pared by 4 bases and J by 4 bases, with 8 bases between. CDR1 is SGHNT and CDR2 is YYREEE in the germline V gene (reference sequence). CDR3 length: 13 amino acids. CDR3 region: CASSGGGNEKLFF. DNA for the CDR3: TGTGCCAGCAGCGGGGGGGGTAATGAAAAACTGTTTTTT.

The chain is built from TRBV3-1 (or the pseudogene TRBV3-2) and TRBJ1-6, with 7 bases lining up with TRBD1. CDR3 length equals 16 residues. Germline V gene lookup returns CDR1 LGHDT and CDR2 YNNKEL (reference sequence). The ends lost 4 bases at V and 7 bases at J; junction bases unmatched: 10. The CDR3 spells CASSLRLVTGNSPLHF. CDR3 nucleotides: TGTGCCAGCAGCCTTCGTCTTGTGACAGGGAATTCACCCCTCCACTTT.

The chain links TRBV30 to TRBJ1-1; D unresolved. The CDR3 runs to 13 residues. V lost 1 base and J lost 0, with 6 bases in between. The germline gives CDR1 GTSNPN, CDR2 SVGIG (reference sequence). The CDR3, as DNA: TGTGCCTGGAGTGAGTCGGTGAACACTGAAGCTTTCTTT. It specifies CAWSESVNTEAFF.

This sequence joins TRBV27 and TRBJ1-1; TRBD1 agrees at 12 bases. V trimming: 1 base; J trimming: 5 bases; junction bases outside the gene matches: 8. The CDR3 is 17 amino acids. The germline CDR1 and CDR2 sequences are MNHEY and SMNVEV (reference sequence). The CDR3, as DNA: TGTGCCAGCAGTTTATTCGGGACAGGGGGCTCGGGAACTGAAGCTTTCTTT. Its protein product is CASSLFGTGGSGTEAFF.

The chain uses TRBV11-1 and TRBJ2-1, with TRBD2 matching over 7 bases. V dropped 3 bases and J dropped 2; count of bases not matched to a gene: 4. The CDR3 is 15 residues long. The germline CDR1 and CDR2 sequences are SGHAT and FQDESV (reference sequence). CDR3 coding DNA: TGTGCCAGCAGCTTTTCCAGCGGGGCCTACAATGAGCAGTTCTTC. Its translation is CASSFSSGAYNEQFF.

V usage is TRBV5-4 and J usage is TRBJ2-1, with 7 bases fitting TRBD2. Germline values: CDR1 SGHNT, CDR2 YYREEE (reference sequence). The CDR3 has 16 amino acids. With V trimmed by 2 bases and J by 4 bases, 9 bases remained unmatched. The CDR3 coding sequence is TGTGCCAGCAGCTTTGAACCAACGGGGGGATACAATGAGCAGTTCTTC. It yields the protein CASSFEPTGGYNEQFF. The full variable domain, in which reference TRBV5-4 and TRBJ2-1 provide the parts outside the CDR3, is ETGVTQSPTHLIKTRGQQVTLRCSSQSGHNTVSWYQQALGQGPQFIFQYYREEENGRGNFPPRFSGLQFPNYSSELNVNALELDDSALYLCASSFEPTGGYNEQFFGPGTRLTVL.

The chain recombines TRBV19 with TRBJ2-4; D is ambiguous. Germline V gene lookup returns CDR1 LNHDA and CDR2 SQIVND (reference sequence). V lost 5 bases and J lost 0, with 11 bases in between. The length of the CDR3 is 15 residues. The CDR3 region is CASSEVKLAKNIQYF. DNA of the CDR3: TGTGCCAGTAGTGAAGTTAAGCTAGCCAAAAACATTCAGTACTTC.

The chain combines TRBV28 with TRBJ1-5, with D possibly being TRBD1 (6 bases). CDR1 and CDR2 (germline): MDHEN, SYDVKM. With 4 bases removed from V and 2 bases from J, the gap between germline ends came to 12 bases. The CDR3 loop spans 15 amino acids. CDR3 region: CASSSGGQGNQPQHF. The CDR3 nucleotides read TGTGCCAGCAGTTCCGGGGGGCAAGGCAATCAGCCCCAGCATTTT.

This chain links TRBV27 with TRBJ2-2; D is ambiguous. V lost 1 base, J lost 4 bases, and 4 bases lay in between. Germline CDR1 and CDR2: MNHEY and SMNVEV (reference sequence). CDR3 length: 13 amino acids. The CDR3 sequence: CASSLWATGELFF. For the CDR3, the DNA is TGTGCCAGCAGTTTATGGGCCACCGGGGAGCTGTTTTTT.

CDR3 loop: CASRSTETDTQYF. The CDR3 bases are TGTGCCAGCAGATCTACAGAAACAGATACGCAGTATTTT. V usage is TRBV6-5 and J usage is TRBJ2-3; D is unresolved. CDR3 length: 13 amino acids. V gave up 6 bases and J gave up 3 bases, with 10 bases separating them. Germline lookup yields CDR1 MNHEY and CDR2 SVGAGI.

The chain combines TRBV7-8 with TRBJ2-7, with TRBD2 as a possible D gene (5 bases). V lost 1 base to trimming and J lost 0 bases, with 13 bases between them. This CDR3 is built from 16 residues. The germline V gene encodes CDR1 SGHVS and CDR2 FQNEAQ. The CDR3, as DNA: TGTGCCAGCAGCTTAGAGTCCGGCGGGCCCTCCTACGAGCAGTACTTC. Residues: CASSLESGGPSYEQYF.

V and J are TRBV6-5 and TRBJ1-5; 8 bases align to TRBD1. V gave up 6 bases and J gave up 1 base; unmatched junction bases: 5. Germline V gives CDR1 MNHEY, CDR2 SVGAGI. CDR3 length equals 15 residues. CDR3 nucleotide sequence: TGTGCCAGCAGACCGACAGGGGTGAGCAATCAGCCCCAGCATTTT. This translates into CASRPTGVSNQPQHF.

V is TRBV6-6 and J is TRBJ1-5; 12 bases are a match to TRBD1. Trimming at V came to 4 bases and at J to 7 bases, leaving 5 bases not matched to a gene. This CDR3 has 15 residues. Germline V lookup: CDR1 MNHNY, CDR2 SVGAGI (reference sequence). CDR3 DNA sequence: TGTGCCAGCAGTTCCGGGACAGGGGGCTTACAGCCCCAGCATTTT. As protein: CASSSGTGGLQPQHF.

The rearrangement joins TRBV12-3 or TRBV12-4 to TRBJ1-1; D remains unclear. V was clipped by 5 bases and J by 7 bases, with 14 bases between them. The CDR3 sequence is 13 residues long. In nucleotides, the CDR3 is TGTGCCAGCAGTCTTCGGGAGACGGATGAAGCTTTCTTT. It yields the protein CASSLRETDEAFF.

This clone was counted a few times. The rearrangement joins TRBV2 to TRBJ1-5; D call uncertain. The germline V and J ends were trimmed by 1 base and 2 bases, with 12 bases remaining between them. The CDR3 covers 16 residues. Germline V gives CDR1 SNHLY, CDR2 FYNNEI. CDR3 sequence (DNA): TGTGCCAGCAGTGAAGAGGCCCGCACAGGCAATCAGCCCCAGCATTTT. This encodes CASSEEARTGNQPQHF.

The table lists this clone with a count of one. The gene calls are TRBV2 and TRBJ2-1; 9 bases map to TRBD2. This CDR3 contains 15 residues. Germline assignment: CDR1 SNHLY and CDR2 FYNNEI. V lost 4 bases, J lost 5 bases, and 6 bases stayed unmatched. The CDR3 spells CASSAPGLAHNEQFF. The CDR3 DNA is TGTGCCAGCAGTGCTCCGGGACTAGCCCACAATGAGCAGTTCTTC.

The chain employs TRBV7-2 and TRBJ2-7, with 7 bases lining up with TRBD1. Looked up from germline, CDR1 is SGHTA and CDR2 is FQGNSA. Trimming cost V 5 bases and J 3 bases; bases outside gene matches: 4. CDR3 size: 13 residues. The CDR3 DNA reads TGTGCCAGCAGCACAGGGGACAGCTACGAGCAGTACTTC. This codes for CASSTGDSYEQYF.

This chain uses TRBV5-4 with TRBJ2-1; possibly TRBD2 for D (6 bases). The CDR3 has 16 residues. Trimming took 0 bases from V and 0 from J, leaving 10 bases between them. Germline V gives CDR1 SGHNT, CDR2 YYREEE (reference sequence). The DNA of the CDR3 is TGTGCCAGCAGCTTGGTTGGGAGGTTCTCCTACAATGAGCAGTTCTTC. It yields the protein CASSLVGRFSYNEQFF.

The chain has TRBV28 and TRBJ2-1; TRBD2 matches 12 bases. V dropped 3 bases and J dropped 4; count of bases not matched to a gene: 10. Per the germline V gene, CDR1 is MDHEN and CDR2 is SYDVKM. CDR3 size: 18 residues. The CDR3: CASSFGGLAGSLYNEQFF. The CDR3, as DNA: TGTGCCAGCAGTTTCGGCGGACTAGCGGGGTCATTGTACAATGAGCAGTTCTTC. Filled out from reference TRBV28 and TRBJ2-1, the complete variable domain reads DVKVTQSSRYLVKRTGEKVFLECVQDMDHENMFWYRQDPGLGLRLIYFSYDVKMKEKGDIPEGYSVSREKKERFSLILESASTNQTSMYLCASSFGGLAGSLYNEQFFGPGTRLTVL.

The V gene is TRBV19, the J gene TRBJ1-1, with D perhaps TRBD1 (5 bases). The CDR3 is 15 amino acids. With 1 base removed from V and 0 bases from J, the gap between germline ends came to 9 bases. CDR1 and CDR2 from the germline V gene are LNHDA and SQIVND (reference sequence). CDR3: CASSIGQGLNTEAFF. The CDR3, as DNA: TGTGCCAGTAGTATAGGTCAGGGATTGAACACTGAAGCTTTCTTT.

This clone came up a few times. The chain combines TRBV7-8 with TRBJ2-3, with D tentatively TRBD1 (5 bases). The germline CDR1 and CDR2 sequences are SGHVS and FQNEAQ. With 6 bases removed from V and 4 bases from J, the gap between germline ends came to 11 bases. The CDR3 loop spans 13 amino acids. CDR3 DNA: TGTGCCAGCAGAGAGCAGGGTTCAGATACGCAGTATTTT. This gives the protein CASREQGSDTQYF.

This sequence joins TRBV7-6 and TRBJ1-4; D might be TRBD1 (5 bases). Germline CDR1 is SGHVS and CDR2 is FNYEAQ. Deletions cut 1 base from V and 10 bases from J, with 13 bases between. CDR3 length: 14 residues. The CDR3 spells CASSLDGPGGKLFF. In DNA, the CDR3 is TGTGCCAGCAGCTTAGATGGCCCCGGGGGAAAACTGTTTTTT.

V usage is TRBV25-1 and J usage is TRBJ1-1, with 7 bases fitting TRBD1. From germline, CDR1 is MGHDK and CDR2 SYGVNS. The V and J ends lost 7 bases and 0 bases, in that order; junction bases with no gene match: 11. CDR3 size: 16 residues. The CDR3: CASTEGASFMNTEAFF. The CDR3 bases are TGTGCCAGCACGGAGGGGGCTTCTTTCATGAACACTGAAGCTTTCTTT.

In this sample, this clone turned up once. The chain joins TRBV12-3 or TRBV12-4 to TRBJ1-6; D not resolved. V gave up 3 bases and J gave up 6 bases, with 6 bases separating them. The CDR3 length is 13 residues. Written as DNA, the CDR3 is TGTGCCAGCAGTTTGGGCCTTAATTCACCCCTCCACTTT. Translation: CASSLGLNSPLHF.

V usage is TRBV5-1 and J usage is TRBJ1-4; D gene unclear. CDR3 length equals 15 residues. V was pared by 0 bases and J by 4 bases, with 10 bases between. Germline loops: CDR1 SGHRS, CDR2 YFSETQ. The CDR3 coding sequence is TGCGCCAGCAGCTTGGTCGGACTGAGTAATGAAAAACTGTTTTTT. It codes for CASSLVGLSNEKLFF. Full variable domain (outside the CDR3, taken from reference TRBV5-1 and TRBJ1-4): KAGVTQTPRYLIKTRGQQVTLSCSPISGHRSVSWYQQTPGQGLQFLFEYFSETQRNKGNFPGRFSGRQFSNSRSEMNVSTLELGDSALYLCASSLVGLSNEKLFFGSGTQLSVL.

Only a few counts were recorded for this clone. V and J are TRBV7-8 and TRBJ1-2, with TRBD1 matching over 7 bases. V gave up 2 bases and J gave up 13 bases; unmatched junction bases: 13. CDR3 size: 14 residues. CDR1 is SGHVS, CDR2 FQNEAQ, per germline. The CDR3 region has the DNA TGTGCCAGCAGCTTAAGCGTGGGGCAGGGGGTTGGCACCTTC. Its translation: CASSLSVGQGVGTF.

The gene calls are TRBV28 and TRBJ1-2; 8 bases are a match to TRBD1. The germline V gene has CDR1 MDHEN and CDR2 SYDVKM. The CDR3 sequence is 15 residues long. J was trimmed by 2 bases and V by 1 base; bases with no gene match: 3. The DNA for the CDR3 is TGTGCCAGCAGTTTATCGGCAGGGGGCAACTATGGCTACACCTTC. It translates to CASSLSAGGNYGYTF.

V usage is TRBV28 and J usage is TRBJ1-5; D is possibly TRBD1 (5 bases). The CDR3 covers 13 residues. Germline V CDR1 and CDR2: MDHEN, SYDVKM. V lost 6 bases, J lost 2 bases, and 8 bases lay in between. DNA for the CDR3: TGTGCCAGCAGGCTACAGGGCAATCAGCCCCAGCATTTT. The encoded protein is CASRLQGNQPQHF.